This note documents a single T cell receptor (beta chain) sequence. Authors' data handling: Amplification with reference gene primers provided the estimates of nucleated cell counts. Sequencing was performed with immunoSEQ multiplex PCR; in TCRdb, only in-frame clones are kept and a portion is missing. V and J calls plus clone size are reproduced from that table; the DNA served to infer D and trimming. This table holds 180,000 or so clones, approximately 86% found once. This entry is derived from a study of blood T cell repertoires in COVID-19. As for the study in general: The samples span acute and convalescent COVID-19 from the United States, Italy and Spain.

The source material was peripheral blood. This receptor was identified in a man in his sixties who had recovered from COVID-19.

The CDR3 nucleotides read TGTGCCAGTAGTCATAAGACAGGGGGGATCGGCGGGGAGCTGTTTTTT. Translation: CASSHKTGGIGGELFF. The J gene is TRBJ2-2, the V gene TRBV19; 9 nucleotides line up with TRBD1. The length of the CDR3 is 16 residues. Trimming at V came to 5 bases and at J to 7 bases, leaving 11 bases not matched to a gene. CDR1 is LNHDA, CDR2 SQIVND, per germline (reference sequence).